Following are 17 T cell receptor beta chains from one sample sequenced in a study of cytomegalovirus exposure and HLA in healthy donors. Some clones are missing from TCRdb's copy, which holds only in-frame ones; the method was immunoSEQ multiplex PCR. The sample records around 150,000 clones, just under 90% being singletons. Input material: PBMCs. Receptors were obtained from a woman under 30 in good health and CMV-seropositive.

The V and J genes are TRBV4-1 and TRBJ2-1; the match to TRBD1 covers 9 bases. The CDR3 contains 21 residues. The trim removed 4 bases at V and 0 bases at J, leaving 19 bases unmatched. In germline, CDR1 is MGHRA, CDR2 YSYEKL. Here the CDR3 DNA reads TGCGCCAGCAGCCTCTGGCAGGGGACAGGGCATCGTCTTAGCTCCTACAATGAGCAGTTCTTC. It translates to CASSLWQGTGHRLSSYNEQFF.

The chain is built from TRBV7-2 and TRBJ2-7; TRBD1 agrees at 8 bases. The J segment lost 4 bases and the V segment lost 1 base, leaving 3 bases of the junction unmatched. Germline V gives CDR1 SGHTA, CDR2 FQGNSA. The CDR3 spans 14 residues. The CDR3 loop reads CASSLDQGAYEQYF. For the CDR3, the DNA is TGTGCCAGCAGCTTAGACCAGGGGGCGTACGAGCAGTACTTC.

This clone was detected only once. This chain links TRBV7-3 with TRBJ1-2; tentatively, D is TRBD1 (6 bases). Germline assignment: CDR1 SGHTA and CDR2 FQGTGA. Deletions cut 0 bases from V and 4 bases from J, with 12 bases between. The CDR3 loop spans 15 amino acids. The CDR3 sequence: CASSLTLTGTYGYTF. The CDR3 DNA reads TGTGCCAGCAGCTTAACGTTAACAGGGACCTATGGCTACACCTTC.

The J gene is TRBJ2-7, the V gene TRBV30; 7 nucleotides agree with TRBD2. With 2 bases clipped from V and 4 bases from J, the junction kept 5 bases outside the gene matches. Looked up from germline, CDR1 is GTSNPN and CDR2 is SVGIG (reference sequence). The CDR3 runs to 13 residues. CDR3 amino acids: CAWSRGGVYEQYF. The DNA for the CDR3 is TGTGCCTGGAGTCGCGGGGGTGTGTACGAGCAGTACTTC.

This clone was found once. The chain recombines TRBV30 with TRBJ2-3; D may be TRBD2 (5 bases). The germline CDR1 and CDR2 sequences are GTSNPN and SVGIG (reference sequence). Trimming pared 8 bases from V and 2 bases from J, leaving 17 bases between. The length of the CDR3 is 14 residues. CDR3 in DNA: TGTGCCCAAGAGGAGGCAGGACTCACAGATACGCAGTATTTT. It yields the protein CAQEEAGLTDTQYF.

The rearrangement joins TRBV18 to TRBJ2-7, with a weak D call TRBD1 (5 bases). Germline V gene lookup returns CDR1 KGHSH and CDR2 LQKENI. The V end lost 1 base, the J end lost 2 bases, and 21 bases lay between the germline ends. The CDR3 spans 18 residues. CDR3 amino acids: CASSPRTPARHTAYEQYF. For the CDR3, the DNA is TGTGCCAGCTCACCACGGACACCAGCCCGACACACAGCCTACGAGCAGTACTTC.

This clone was seen just once. This CDR3 is also generated by other DNA sequences in the sample. The chain uses TRBV30 and TRBJ1-1; D remains unclear. This CDR3 has 11 residues. The germline CDR1 and CDR2 sequences are GTSNPN and SVGIG (reference sequence). Trimming shortened V by 4 bases and J by 1 base, and 4 bases separated the two germline ends. The DNA for the CDR3 is TGTGCCTGGACCAGGAACACTGAAGCTTTCTTT. Its protein product is CAWTRNTEAFF.

This chain joins TRBV6-6 and TRBJ1-2; 9 bases agree with TRBD1. CDR1 and CDR2 from the germline V gene are MNHNY and SVGAGI (reference sequence). The CDR3 contains 15 residues. Unmatched junction bases numbered 7, after V lost 2 bases and J lost 6 bases. CDR3 in DNA: TGTGCCAGCAGTTACGACAGGGGGGCGGGTGATGGCTACACCTTC. Its translation: CASSYDRGAGDGYTF.

V usage is TRBV5-1 and J usage is TRBJ2-1; TRBD1 matches 9 bases. Germline V CDR1 and CDR2: SGHRS, YFSETQ. The CDR3 runs to 16 residues. V was pared by 0 bases and J by 9 bases, with 10 bases of the junction left unmatched. CDR3 sequence (DNA): TGCGCCAGCAGCTTGGAACAGGGGGCACGCAGTTCTGAGCAGTTCTTC. It translates to CASSLEQGARSSEQFF.

V usage is TRBV11-3 and J usage is TRBJ2-7; 8 bases align to TRBD2. V lost 5 bases and J lost 7; bases outside the gene matches: 13. The CDR3 is 15 residues long. The germline V gene encodes CDR1 SGHNT and CDR2 YENEEA. The CDR3 DNA is TGTGCCAGCAGCCCAGCCGGGCGCGGGGGGAAAGAGCAGTACTTC. Protein product: CASSPAGRGGKEQYF.

The CDR3 here is CASRPNPIREQYF. In DNA, the CDR3 is TGTGCCAGCAGGCCTAACCCGATTAGAGAGCAGTACTTC. This chain links TRBV6-6 with TRBJ2-7, with unresolved D. CDR3 length: 13 amino acids. V was pared by 6 bases and J by 7 bases, with 16 bases between. Per germline, CDR1 MNHNY and CDR2 SVGAGI (reference sequence).

This clone has just one count. V and J are TRBV28 and TRBJ1-5; tentative D call: TRBD1 (5 bases). In germline, CDR1 is MDHEN, CDR2 SYDVKM. This CDR3 has 15 amino acids. The V end lost 6 bases, the J end lost 0 bases, and 12 bases lay between the germline ends. The CDR3 DNA sequence: TGTGCCAGCAGCACAGACAGATATAGCAATCAGCCCCAGCATTTT. Translated, it gives CASSTDRYSNQPQHF.

The chain has TRBV19 and TRBJ1-2; no firm D call. This CDR3 has 13 amino acids. Germline assignment: CDR1 LNHDA and CDR2 SQIVND (reference sequence). V was pared by 3 bases and J by 2 bases, with 7 bases between. CDR3: CASSIIPNYGYTF. The CDR3, as DNA: TGTGCCAGTAGTATTATTCCCAACTATGGCTACACCTTC. The whole variable domain, filled in from reference TRBV19 and TRBJ1-2, reads DGGITQSPKYLFRKEGQNVTLSCEQNLNHDAMYWYRQDPGQGLRLIYYSQIVNDFQKGDIAEGYSVSREKKESFPLTVTSAQKNPTAFYLCASSIIPNYGYTFGSGTRLTVV.

The chain couples TRBV30 to TRBJ1-3; the D gene is possibly TRBD1 (5 bases). V gave up 3 bases and J gave up 0 bases, with 15 bases separating them. CDR3 length: 16 amino acids. CDR1 is GTSNPN, CDR2 SVGIG, per germline (reference sequence). The DNA of the CDR3 is TGTGCCTGGAGCCCGGGGGGACTCAGCTCTGGAAACACCATATATTTT. This translates into CAWSPGGLSSGNTIYF.

The chain employs TRBV5-1 and TRBJ1-5, with D hard to call. V was trimmed by 4 bases and J by 5 bases, leaving 16 bases between them. This CDR3 region has 15 residues. Germline loops: CDR1 SGHRS, CDR2 YFSETQ. DNA for the CDR3: TGCGCCAGCAGCGCCACCGGGTATTCTGATCAGCCCCAGCATTTT. As protein: CASSATGYSDQPQHF.

The genes are TRBV15 and TRBJ2-2; 7 nucleotides match TRBD2. The CDR3 spans 18 residues. The germline V gene encodes CDR1 LNHNV and CDR2 YYDKDF (reference sequence). J gave up 2 bases and V 1 base, and 10 bases lay outside the gene matches. The CDR3 here is CATSRGGGPGQNTGELFF. Here the CDR3 DNA reads TGTGCCACCAGCAGAGGGGGGGGACCAGGTCAAAACACCGGGGAGCTGTTTTTT.

The chain links TRBV5-1 to TRBJ1-4, with D maybe TRBD1 (5 bases). V was cut by 0 bases and J by 0 bases, with 9 bases left in between. Germline loops: CDR1 SGHRS, CDR2 YFSETQ. The CDR3 is made up of 16 amino acids. CDR3: CASSLGQTTTNEKLFF. The CDR3 DNA reads as TGCGCCAGCAGCTTGGGACAGACGACAACTAATGAAAAACTGTTTTTT. The whole variable domain, remainder taken from reference TRBV5-1 and TRBJ1-4, is KAGVTQTPRYLIKTRGQQVTLSCSPISGHRSVSWYQQTPGQGLQFLFEYFSETQRNKGNFPGRFSGRQFSNSRSEMNVSTLELGDSALYLCASSLGQTTTNEKLFFGSGTQLSVL.